These T cell receptor beta chains were read from a single sample in a study of T cell repertoires in aging, cancer and after chemotherapy. TCRdb re-analysed the multiplex PCR reads in MiXCR, keeping a single row per CDR3 protein. The repertoire holds around 12,000 distinct CDR3 sequences, about 40% seen once, with less than 8.5% in the top ten. Source material: blood. These receptor sequences come from a human donor in good health. The donor label of this sample is uncertain. Both conserved end residues are part of each CDR3. A D gene is named only where the DNA matches it firmly. Clone size is stated in some rows and not others, as once, few, many or a class when expanded.

>TRBV27|few|TRBD2|TRBJ2-3
CASSFATSGADTQYF
TGTGCCAGCAGTTTTGCGACTAGCGGTGCAGATACGCAGTATTTT
>TRBV19|-|-|TRBJ2-1
CASKSYGMYNEQFF
TGTGCCAGTAAATCATACGGGATGTACAATGAGCAGTTCTTC
>TRBV6-1|once|-|TRBJ2-2
CASSELTRRNTGELFF
TGTGCCAGCAGTGAATTGACGAGGAGAAACACCGGGGAGCTGTTTTTT
>TRBV6-1|-|-|TRBJ2-5
CASSDHEGGRETQYF
TGTGCCAGCAGTGATCACGAGGGGGGGCGGGAGACCCAGTACTTC
>TRBV6-1|-|-|TRBJ2-2
CASSNTGELFF
TGTGCCAGCAGTAACACCGGGGAGCTGTTTTTT
>TRBV7-9|-|-|TRBJ2-7
CASSSRYEQYF
TGTGCCAGCAGCTCAAGATACGAGCAGTACTTC
>TRBV29-1|few|-|TRBJ1-1
CSVASRIRAFF
TGCAGCGTTGCCTCCAGGATTAGAGCTTTCTTT
>TRBV27|-|-|TRBJ2-1
CHHPGPRVMNEQFF
TGCCATCACCCGGGACCCAGAGTAATGAATGAGCAGTTCTTC
>TRBV6-1|-|-|TRBJ1-4
CASRRTGGTNEKLFF
TGTGCCAGCAGGAGAACAGGCGGAACTAATGAAAAACTGTTTTTT
>TRBV30|few|-|TRBJ2-4
CAWKTLGQQGFLDF
TGTGCCTGGAAAACCCTCGGACAGCAGGGTTTCTTAGACTTC
>TRBV6-2/TRBV6-3|-|-|TRBJ1-1
CASSSTTGSDEAFF
TGTGCCAGCAGTTCCACTACAGGGAGTGACGAAGCTTTCTTT
>TRBV29-1|medium-sized|-|TRBJ1-1
CSVVGINTEAFF
TGCAGCGTTGTTGGAATTAACACTGAAGCTTTCTTT
>TRBV6-6|few|-|TRBJ2-7
CASSYSRVEQYF
TGTGCCAGCAGTTACTCGCGGGTCGAGCAGTACTTC
>TRBV6-6|-|-|TRBJ1-1
CASRITVNTEAFF
TGTGCCAGCAGGATCACAGTTAACACTGAAGCTTTCTTT
>TRBV29-1|medium-sized|-|TRBJ2-1
CSVEGGQQFYNEQFF
TGCAGCGTTGAAGGAGGGCAGCAGTTTTACAATGAGCAGTTCTTC
>TRBV27|few|TRBD2|TRBJ2-3
CASSFLGRAGADTQYF
TGTGCCAGCAGTTTCCTCGGGAGGGCCGGGGCAGATACGCAGTATTTT
>TRBV19|-|TRBD1|TRBJ2-2
CARRGGDRDVVGELFF
TGTGCCAGACGAGGAGGAGACAGGGATGTTGTCGGGGAGCTGTTTTTT
>TRBV9|-|-|TRBJ1-1
CASNSRGGRAEAFF
TGTGCCAGCAATTCAAGGGGTGGTCGCGCTGAAGCTTTCTTT
>TRBV19|medium-sized|-|TRBJ2-5
CASSSGAGGQETQYF
TGTGCCAGTAGTTCGGGGGCCGGTGGCCAAGAGACCCAGTACTTC
>TRBV19|medium-sized|TRBD1|TRBJ2-7
CASTTNRGQSEEQYF
TGTGCCAGTACCACCAACCGGGGACAGAGCGAGGAGCAGTACTTC
>TRBV27|few|-|TRBJ2-4
CASSLSTGEKNIQYF
TGTGCCAGCAGTTTATCGACTGGAGAAAAAAACATTCAGTACTTC
>TRBV30|-|TRBD2|TRBJ2-2
CAWSVKGTRAGELFF
TGTGCCTGGAGTGTAAAGGGGACTAGGGCCGGGGAGCTGTTTTTT
>TRBV30|-|-|TRBJ1-3
CAWRGDFGNTIYF
TGTGCCTGGAGGGGGGACTTTGGAAACACCATATATTTT
>TRBV19|few|-|TRBJ2-1
CASTSGAVASGEQFF
TGTGCCAGTACCTCGGGCGCAGTCGCTTCGGGTGAGCAGTTCTTC
>TRBV29-1|few|-|TRBJ1-2
CSVGVPGGYTF
TGCAGCGTTGGTGTGCCGGGTGGCTACACCTTC
>TRBV27|-|-|TRBJ1-1
CASSLGPNTEAFF
TGTGCCAGCAGTTTGGGACCGAACACTGAAGCTTTCTTT
>TRBV29-1|medium-sized|TRBD1|TRBJ2-7
CSVGGQAYVEQYF
TGCAGCGTTGGGGGACAGGCGTACGTCGAGCAGTACTTC
>TRBV19|few|-|TRBJ2-3
CASSFSRDTQYF
TGTGCCAGTAGTTTCAGTCGGGATACGCAGTATTTT
>TRBV5-6|-|-|TRBJ2-3
CASSLGRASTDTQYF
TGTGCCAGCAGCTTAGGTCGGGCAAGCACAGATACGCAGTATTTT
>TRBV6-1|few|-|TRBJ2-2
CASYGSNTGELFF
TGTGCCAGTTACGGCTCGAACACCGGGGAGCTGTTTTTT
>TRBV27|-|-|TRBJ2-5
CASSSGWRETQYF
TGTGCCAGCAGTTCGGGGTGGAGAGAGACCCAGTACTTC
>TRBV6-6|few|-|TRBJ1-5
CASSSPPCRVSNQPQHF
TGTGCCAGCAGTTCCCCCCCCTGCAGGGTAAGCAATCAGCCCCAGCATTTT
>TRBV6-4|medium-sized|-|TRBJ2-5
CASSDQPEETQYF
TGTGCCAGCAGTGACCAGCCGGAGGAGACCCAGTACTTC
>TRBV18|-|TRBD1|TRBJ2-7
CASSPDRLVVF
TGTGCCAGCTCCCCGGACAGGCTGGTGGTATTC
>TRBV5-6|-|-|TRBJ1-2
CASSLEEEQPVYGYTF
TGTGCCAGCAGCTTGGAGGAGGAGCAGCCCGTTTATGGCTACACCTTC
>TRBV18|-|-|TRBJ2-7
CASSPIGTRVDEQYF
TGTGCCAGCTCACCAATAGGGACCCGGGTCGACGAGCAGTACTTC
>TRBV24-1|-|-|TRBJ1-2
CATSDPGLYGYTF
TGTGCCACCAGTGATCCAGGGCTGTATGGCTACACCTTC
>TRBV27|-|TRBD1|TRBJ2-2
CASEGAAGELFF
TGTGCCAGTGAGGGGGCGGCCGGGGAGCTGTTTTTT
>TRBV27|-|-|TRBJ2-2
CASSLPGANTGELFF
TGTGCCAGCAGTTTACCAGGGGCGAACACCGGGGAGCTGTTTTTT
>TRBV7-6|few|-|TRBJ2-1
CASSFGTQLVNEQFF
TGTGCCAGCAGCTTCGGGACCCAACTGGTCAATGAGCAGTTCTTC
>TRBV7-9|-|TRBD1|TRBJ1-1
CASSFRTGGSRAFF
TGTGCCAGCAGCTTTCGGACAGGGGGGAGTCGAGCTTTCTTT
>TRBV11-3|-|-|TRBJ1-2
CASSLASASNYGYTF
TGCGCCAGCAGCTTGGCCTCGGCTTCCAACTATGGCTACACCTTC
>TRBV29-1|medium-sized|TRBD1|TRBJ2-5
CSERGTAGKTQYF
TGCAGCGAACGAGGGACAGCCGGAAAGACCCAGTACTTC
>TRBV11-2|-|-|TRBJ1-4
CASSLLLKQGWVEKLFF
TGTGCCAGCAGCTTACTCCTGAAACAGGGATGGGTTGAAAAACTGTTTTTT
>TRBV6-1|-|TRBD2|TRBJ2-3
CASSEVSGGADTQYF
TGTGCCAGCAGTGAGGTTAGCGGGGGGGCAGATACGCAGTATTTT
>TRBV5-4|-|-|TRBJ2-1
CASSLDRGASYNEQFF
TGTGCCAGCAGCTTAGATCGGGGGGCATCCTACAATGAGCAGTTCTTC